This TCR beta chain comes out of a study of T cells in Graves' hyperthyroidism and ophthalmopathy. Amplification targeted TCR beta CDR3 regions from RNA transcripts. Primed by the HTBI set, a first-round RT-PCR was run on the TCR CDR3. TCRdb reanalysed the multiplex PCR reads using MiXCR and keeps one entry per CDR3 protein. The sample carries around 620,000 distinct CDR3 sequences, around 16% recorded once. This clonotype was counted between two and nine times. The V gene's germline CDR1 is SGHTA and CDR2 FQGNSA. The CDR3 contains 15 residues. The V and J ends lost 1 base and 9 bases respectively, with 17 bases between them.

The chain carries TRBV7-2 and TRBJ2-3; no definite D call. This receptor was identified in a woman aged 25-40 years with Graves' hyperthyroidism. Sequencing was done on a sample of blood. The CDR3 reads CASSLGSFRQATQYF. DNA for the CDR3: TGTGCCAGCAGCTTAGGTTCCTTTAGGCAGGCCACGCAGTATTTT. Looking up the rest from reference TRBV7-2 and TRBJ2-3 gives the full variable domain: GAGVSQSPSNKVTEKGKDVELRCDPISGHTALYWYRQSLGQGLEFLIYFQGNSAPDKSGLPSDRFSAERTGGSVSTLTIQRTQQEDSAVYLCASSLGSFRQATQYFGPGTRLTVL.